Listed here are 26 T cell receptor beta chains from one sample, sequenced in a study of CD8+CD57+ T cells in acquired aplastic anemia (dated by TCRdb to between 2017 and 2018). This sample was sequenced with an Illumina HiSeq 2000. Genomic DNA was used as template for profiling of TCR beta VDJ combinations and CDR3 sequences. TCRdb cleaned the public reads at Q25 with fastp, built clones with MiXCR and kept in-frame beta chains. Rows are unified per CDR3 protein, each entry keeping the most common DNA and genes. The sample has hundreds of thousands of distinct CDR3 sequences on record, roughly 50% of them singletons. The top ten clones comprise roughly 8% of the sample. Sequences were obtained from sorted CD4+, CD8+, or CD8+CD57+ T cells (not recorded which) from PBMCs. These receptors all come from a human donor with severe aplastic anemia or a healthy control (not recorded which).

In its sample, this clonotype was seen a few times. The rearrangement joins TRBV2 to TRBJ2-5, with D perhaps assigned TRBD1 or TRBD2 (6 bases each). Between the trimmed V and J ends, which lost 3 bases and 2 bases, there was a span of 10 bases. Germline CDR1 and CDR2: SNHLY and FYNNEI. CDR3 length: 14 amino acids. CDR3: CASSEGGGQETQYF. The CDR3 region has the DNA TGTGCCAGCAGTGAGGGGGGCGGACAAGAGACCCAGTACTTC.

This rearrangement joins TRBV6-1 to TRBJ2-3; TRBD2 matches at 11 bases. J was trimmed by 5 bases and V by 0 bases; bases with no gene match: 13. The CDR3 has 19 residues. The germline CDR1 and CDR2 sequences are MNHNS and SASEGT. DNA for the CDR3: TGTGCCAGCAGTGAAGCGCCTCTAGCGGGGGGCCGAGGGGGAGATACGCAGTATTTT. This translates into CASSEAPLAGGRGGDTQYF.

The table lists this clonotype with many counts. The chain recombines TRBV18 with TRBJ1-2; D might be TRBD1 (5 bases). CDR3 length equals 14 residues. Germline loops: CDR1 KGHSH, CDR2 LQKENI. Trimming took off 1 base at V and 6 bases at J, with 12 bases between the two ends. CDR3 sequence: CASSPQGQANGYTF. CDR3 bases: TGTGCCAGCTCACCACAGGGGCAGGCTAATGGCTACACCTTC.

The chain couples TRBV20-1 to TRBJ2-5; D gene uncertain. The CDR3 sequence is 14 residues long. CDR1 DFQATT and CDR2 SNEGSKA come from the germline V gene (reference sequence). The V end was cut by 1 base, the J end by 2 bases, with 11 bases between. CDR3: CSARVVTLQETQYF. CDR3 nucleotide sequence: TGCAGTGCTAGAGTGGTGACCCTACAAGAGACCCAGTACTTC.

This clonotype showed up just once. The chain carries TRBV14 and TRBJ2-7, with D uncertain. CDR1 is SGHDN, CDR2 FVKESK, per germline. The V gene lost 1 base and the J gene lost 0 bases, with 4 bases spanning the gap. CDR3 length: 13 residues. The DNA for the CDR3 is TGTGCCAGCAGCCAAGGACCCTCCTACGAGCAGTACTTC. Translating gives CASSQGPSYEQYF. Using reference TRBV14 and TRBJ2-7 for the parts outside the CDR3, the full variable domain is EAGVTQFPSHSVIEKGQTVTLRCDPISGHDNLYWYRRVMGKEIKFLLHFVKESKQDESGMPNNRFLAERTGGTYSTLKVQPAELEDSGVYFCASSQGPSYEQYFGPGTRLTVT.

V usage is TRBV20-1 and J usage is TRBJ1-2; D unclear. Germline CDR1 is DFQATT and CDR2 is SNEGSKA (reference sequence). Trimming removed 6 bases at V and 2 bases at J, with 10 bases between. This CDR3 region has 12 residues. CDR3 region: CSAKDQNYGYTF. The CDR3 coding sequence is TGCAGTGCGAAGGACCAGAACTATGGCTACACCTTC.

A note on this clonotype: A much larger clonotype is one base distant, so this may be a read error. The CDR3 end shows no conserved phenylalanine or tryptophan, and so a read error is likely. This chain connects TRBV30 to TRBJ2-3; 8 bases map to TRBD2. Germline V lookup: CDR1 GTSNPN, CDR2 SVGIG (reference sequence). J gave up 2 bases and V 4 bases, and 8 bases lay outside the gene matches. The CDR3 length is 15 residues. CDR3 sequence (DNA): TGTGCCTGGATCAGGCGGGGGGAAGTCACAGATACGCAGTATCTT. Translation gives CAWIRRGEVTDTQYL.

Ten or more counts support this clonotype. CDR3 in amino acids: CASSNRQALNTEAFF. For the CDR3, the DNA is TGCGCCAGCAGCAACCGACAGGCGTTGAACACTGAAGCTTTCTTT. V and J are TRBV5-1 and TRBJ1-1; TRBD1 is a possible D gene (6 bases). The CDR3 runs 15 residues. V lost 4 bases and J lost 0, with 13 bases in between. The germline CDR1 and CDR2 sequences are SGHRS and YFSETQ.

This clonotype has a count of ten or more. The V and J genes are TRBV12-3 or TRBV12-4 and TRBJ1-2; no reliable D call. Between the trimmed V and J ends, which lost 0 bases and 4 bases, there was a span of 12 bases. The length of the CDR3 is 15 residues. CDR3 sequence (DNA): TGTGCCAGCAGTTTAGCGCTTGAGACTTTCTATGGCTACACCTTC. This sequence encodes CASSLALETFYGYTF.

CDR3 DNA: TGTGCCAGCAGCGAAAACAGGGGTGAATCACCCCTCCACTTT. Residues: CASSENRGESPLHF. V gene TRBV11-2 combines with J gene TRBJ1-6, with 7 bases matching TRBD1. The CDR3 has 14 residues. Germline V gene sequence: CDR1 SGHAT, CDR2 FQNNGV. V lost 5 bases to trimming and J lost 10 bases; unmatched junction nucleotides: 8.

This clonotype was seen at least ten times. The chain combines TRBV9 with TRBJ2-3; D might be TRBD1 or TRBD2, each matching 5 bases. Germline values: CDR1 SGDLS, CDR2 YYNGEE. CDR3 size: 15 residues. Trimming cost V 3 bases and J 4 bases, with 15 bases left between them. CDR3 DNA sequence: TGTGCCAGCAGCGACCCGGGGCCCGCGGCAGATACGCAGTATTTT. Encoded protein: CASSDPGPAADTQYF.

The CDR3 coding sequence is TGCGCCAGCAGCTTTGGTGAAGAGACCCAGTACTTC. Protein: CASSFGEETQYF. The rearrangement links TRBV5-1 to TRBJ2-5; D gene ambiguous. The CDR3 has 12 amino acids. V dropped 2 bases and J dropped 3 bases, with 5 bases sitting between them. The germline CDR1 and CDR2 sequences are SGHRS and YFSETQ.

The genes are TRBV7-2 and TRBJ1-3, with TRBD1 as a possible D gene (6 bases). From germline, CDR1 is SGHTA and CDR2 FQGNSA. CDR3 length: 17 amino acids. Trimming took 5 bases from V and 1 from J, leaving 18 bases between them. The CDR3 DNA reads as TGTGCCAGCAGCCCTCAGACAGGCGCCTTATCTGGAAACACCATATATTTT. Protein sequence: CASSPQTGALSGNTIYF.

This clonotype came up many times. The J gene is TRBJ2-5, the V gene TRBV27; TRBD1 might be the D (6 bases). With 6 bases removed from V and 1 base from J, the gap between germline ends came to 18 bases. CDR1 is MNHEY and CDR2 is SMNVEV in the germline V gene (reference sequence). This CDR3 spans 16 amino acids. CDR3 sequence: CASSRTGLVGQETQYF. The CDR3 coding sequence is TGTGCCAGCAGCCGCACAGGGCTCGTCGGCCAAGAGACCCAGTACTTC.

This clonotype has only a few counts. It may be a read error: a sequence one base away is much more abundant. The chain uses TRBV9 and TRBJ2-3; D uncertain. The CDR3 has 13 amino acids. Looked up from germline, CDR1 is SGDLS and CDR2 is YYNGEE. DNA of the CDR3: TGTGCCTGCAGCGTAGCCCTCTTGGATACGCAGTATTTT. Residues: CACSVALLDTQYF.

About this clonotype itself: One junction end does not reproduce the germline sequence, and a read error may be involved. The chain combines TRBV7-2 with TRBJ2-1, with 11 bases fitting TRBD2. CDR3 length equals 19 residues. Germline-derived CDR1 and CDR2 are SGHTA and FQGNSA. For the CDR3, the DNA is TGTGCCAGCAGCTTAGGTCGTCGACTAGCGGGGCCGTCCTACAACGAGCAGTTCTTC. Its translation: CASSLGRRLAGPSYNEQFF.

This clonotype has ten or more counts. This chain uses TRBV9 with TRBJ2-7; no reliable D call. The CDR3 sequence is 15 residues long. The V end lost 2 bases, the J end lost 7 bases, and 19 bases lay between the germline ends. CDR1 is SGDLS, CDR2 YYNGEE, per germline. In DNA form, the CDR3 reads TGTGCCAGCAGCGTCGGGTCTCGCCCCCGATGGGAGCAGTACTTC. It translates to CASSVGSRPRWEQYF.

This clonotype showed up many times. The chain employs TRBV5-1 and TRBJ1-1; 7 nucleotides line up with TRBD1. Looked up from germline, CDR1 is SGHRS and CDR2 is YFSETQ. J lost 4 bases, V lost 4 bases, and 10 bases had no gene match. This CDR3 has 15 residues. Here the CDR3 DNA reads TGCGCCAGCAGCCCAGCCCCCAACAGGGGCACTGAAGCTTTCTTT. This sequence encodes CASSPAPNRGTEAFF.

This clonotype was found a few times. The J gene is TRBJ2-7, the V gene TRBV24-1; D remains unclear. CDR1 KGHDR and CDR2 SFDVKD come from the germline V gene. Deletions cut 2 bases from V and 0 bases from J, with 10 bases between. This CDR3 has 15 amino acids. The CDR3 spells CATSDSGPISYEQYF. The CDR3 DNA reads as TGTGCCACCAGTGATTCCGGGCCGATCTCCTACGAGCAGTACTTC.

The chain recombines TRBV5-1 with TRBJ2-1; 10 positions match TRBD2. The CDR3 runs 14 residues. Germline CDR1 is SGHRS and CDR2 is YFSETQ. J lost 5 bases, V lost 6 bases, and 5 bases had no gene match. CDR3 bases: TGCGCCAGCACCCCGGGACTAGCGCACAATGAGCAGTTCTTC. This sequence encodes CASTPGLAHNEQFF.

This rearrangement joins TRBV4-2 to TRBJ2-3, with 12 bases lining up with TRBD2. Germline V gives CDR1 LGHNA, CDR2 YNFKEQ. Germline trimming cut 1 base from V and 7 bases from J; bases unmatched to any gene: 6. The CDR3 length is 16 residues. CDR3 loop: CASSQVPSGGEHTQYF. CDR3 DNA: TGTGCCAGCAGCCAAGTCCCTAGCGGGGGGGAACATACGCAGTATTTT.

The J gene is TRBJ1-6, the V gene TRBV25-1, with D possibly being TRBD1 (5 bases). This CDR3 is 18 amino acids long. Trimming took off 0 bases at V and 8 bases at J, with 20 bases between the two ends. Germline CDR1 reads MGHDK; CDR2 reads SYGVNS. CDR3 DNA: TGTGCCAGCAGTGAATATGGGAGAGGTCGGGGCGGTGATTCACCCCTCCACTTT. Translation: CASSEYGRGRGGDSPLHF.

V gene TRBV19 combines with J gene TRBJ2-4, with D unclear. Germline V lookup: CDR1 LNHDA, CDR2 SQIVND (reference sequence). CDR3 length: 13 amino acids. Trimming pared 8 bases from V and 3 bases from J, leaving 11 bases between. CDR3 nucleotide sequence: TGTGCCAGTGGGGAAGAAGACAAAAACATTCAGTACTTC. It codes for CASGEEDKNIQYF.

Note on this clonotype: It is likely a read error, because the conserved phenylalanine at the end of the CDR3 is missing. It is unclear where the CDR3 begins or ends on the DNA, so no DNA is shown, and the CDR3 is as TCRdb lists it. The CDR3: CASSILDR. V usage is TRBV19 and J usage is TRBJ2-7; the table's D call TRBD1 went unverified against the DNA. Inclusive of both ends, the CDR3 amounts to 8 amino acids. Germline V lookup: CDR1 LNHDA, CDR2 SQIVND (reference sequence).

The chain recombines TRBV2 with TRBJ2-7; D gene ambiguous. V was pared by 2 bases and J by 6 bases, with 8 bases between. From germline, CDR1 is SNHLY and CDR2 FYNNEI. The CDR3 is 12 residues long. The CDR3 nucleotides read TGTGCCAGCAGTGAATCCGTCGGCGAGCAGTACTTC. It yields the protein CASSESVGEQYF.

This clonotype was recorded many times. This rearrangement joins TRBV2 to TRBJ2-5; 7 bases match TRBD1. CDR3 length: 16 residues. From germline, CDR1 is SNHLY and CDR2 FYNNEI. Trimming took 4 bases from V and 5 from J; bases not matched to a gene: 13. CDR3 amino acids: CASSVQGRLSGETQYF. In DNA form, the CDR3 reads TGTGCCAGCAGTGTACAGGGGCGACTATCCGGGGAGACCCAGTACTTC.